One sample yielded the 26 T cell receptor beta chains listed below, sequenced in a study of Ad26.COV2.S vaccination and SARS-CoV-2 variants. Described treatment: some 20 received Ad26.COV2.S at low or high dose, single or two shots; about 5 received placebo; per-sample allocation not given. Sample collection was performed on day 63 after the first vaccine or placebo injection. Only in-frame clones appear in the TCRdb table, and some are missing; sequencing was by immunoSEQ multiplex PCR. Of hundreds of thousands of clones in the sample, about 80% are singletons; the top ten hold about 7.1%. Sequenced material: peripheral blood, taken in a trial of Ad26.COV2.S vaccine versus placebo. The source of these receptors is a person between 18 and 65 years old who received the Ad26.COV2.S COVID-19 vaccine or a placebo.

The rearrangement uses TRBV19 and TRBJ1-1; TRBD1 agrees at 9 bases. The CDR3 extends over 11 amino acids. Per germline, CDR1 LNHDA and CDR2 SQIVND (reference sequence). Written as DNA, the CDR3 is TGTGCAACAGGGGGCTACACTGAAGCTTTCTTT. It translates to CATGGYTEAFF.

The chain links TRBV18 to TRBJ1-1; D gene uncertain. V lost 3 bases and J lost 8, with 19 bases in between. The CDR3 has 15 residues. Germline V gene sequence: CDR1 KGHSH, CDR2 LQKENI. CDR3 nucleotides: TGTGCCAGCTCACCGAGGCCGTCTGTGGCCTACGAAGCTTTCTTT. It yields the protein CASSPRPSVAYEAFF. The full variable domain, its missing parts supplied by reference TRBV18 and TRBJ1-1, is NAGVMQNPRHLVRRRGQEARLRCSPMKGHSHVYWYRQLPEEGLKFMVYLQKENIIDESGMPKERFSAEFPKEGPSILRIQQVVRGDSAAYFCASSPRPSVAYEAFFGQGTRLTVV.

This rearrangement joins TRBV4-2 to TRBJ1-2; D gene uncertain. CDR1 and CDR2 (germline): LGHNA, YNFKEQ. CDR3 length: 13 amino acids. Deletions cut 0 bases from V and 4 bases from J, with 6 bases between. CDR3 sequence (DNA): TGTGCCAGCAGCCAAGATAAGGGCTATGGCTACACCTTC. Its translation: CASSQDKGYGYTF.

The chain is built from TRBV4-2 and TRBJ2-3; 8 positions match TRBD2. With V trimmed by 4 bases and J by 4 bases, 13 bases remained unmatched. In germline, CDR1 is LGHNA, CDR2 YNFKEQ. The CDR3 is 17 amino acids. CDR3 DNA sequence: TGTGCCAGCAGCCCCCGGGCCAGCGGGAGTGCCCCAGATACGCAGTATTTT. Translation: CASSPRASGSAPDTQYF.

This chain links TRBV18 with TRBJ2-3; TRBD2 aligns across 8 bases. Germline CDR1 reads KGHSH; CDR2 reads LQKENI. Germline trimming cut 3 bases from V and 2 bases from J; bases unmatched to any gene: 4. The CDR3 sequence is 15 residues long. The CDR3 DNA sequence: TGTGCCAGCTCACCCACTAGCGGACACACAGATACGCAGTATTTT. Translation gives CASSPTSGHTDTQYF.

This clone occurred a few times. This chain uses TRBV19 with TRBJ1-6; D remains ambiguous. There are 13 residues in the CDR3. V was pared by 4 bases and J by 7 bases, with 8 bases between. The germline V gene has CDR1 LNHDA and CDR2 SQIVND (reference sequence). This chain's CDR3 is CASSKGQNSPLHF. The CDR3 nucleotides read TGTGCCAGTAGTAAGGGCCAGAATTCACCCCTCCACTTT. The full variable domain, its missing parts supplied by reference TRBV19 and TRBJ1-6, is DGGITQSPKYLFRKEGQNVTLSCEQNLNHDAMYWYRQDPGQGLRLIYYSQIVNDFQKGDIAEGYSVSREKKESFPLTVTSAQKNPTAFYLCASSKGQNSPLHFGNGTRLTVT.

This CDR3 reads CASSLFVSRGDTQYF. The CDR3 nucleotides are TGTGCCAGCAGCTTATTCGTCTCGAGGGGAGATACGCAGTATTTT. The rearrangement joins TRBV7-3 to TRBJ2-3; D assignment may be TRBD1 or TRBD2 (5 bases each). The V end was cut by 2 bases, the J end by 5 bases, with 14 bases between. The CDR3 spans 15 residues. Germline V gene sequence: CDR1 SGHTA, CDR2 FQGTGA.

This chain uses TRBV5-6 with TRBJ2-7, with D tentatively TRBD1 (6 bases). The CDR3 extends over 13 amino acids. CDR1 and CDR2 (germline): SGHDT, YYEEEE. The V end lost 1 base, the J end lost 3 bases, and 8 bases lay between the germline ends. The CDR3 sequence: CASSLLQGYEQYF. The DNA of the CDR3 is TGTGCCAGCAGCTTGTTACAGGGCTACGAGCAGTACTTC.

The rearrangement links TRBV5-1 to TRBJ2-7, with D possibly TRBD2 on 6 matching bases. This CDR3 is 13 amino acids long. The ends were cut back, 4 bases at V and 7 bases at J, with 15 bases in the middle. Germline V gene sequence: CDR1 SGHRS, CDR2 YFSETQ. The CDR3 DNA follows: TGCGCCAGCAGCCGAGGGACTCCGGGTGAGCAGTACTTC. This encodes CASSRGTPGEQYF.

This clone showed up just once. This sequence joins TRBV9 and TRBJ1-1; TRBD1 might be the D (5 bases). V was cut by 5 bases and J by 5 bases, with 16 bases left in between. The CDR3 totals 14 residues. Germline assignment: CDR1 SGDLS and CDR2 YYNGEE. Here the CDR3 reads CASSRGEGLTEAFF. In DNA, the CDR3 is TGTGCCAGCAGTAGAGGGGAGGGGCTGACTGAAGCTTTCTTT.

This CDR3 reads CATSEGGAGPSYNEQFF. As DNA, the CDR3 is TGTGCCACCAGTGAGGGGGGGGCGGGCCCTTCCTACAATGAGCAGTTCTTC. This rearrangement joins TRBV24-1 to TRBJ2-1; a weak D match, TRBD2 (7 bases). Germline values: CDR1 KGHDR, CDR2 SFDVKD. The CDR3 is 17 residues long. Deletions cut 4 bases from V and 1 base from J, with 16 bases between.

The chain couples TRBV6-5 to TRBJ2-7; TRBD2 aligns across 7 bases. CDR1 and CDR2 from the germline V gene are MNHEY and SVGAGI. The CDR3 consists of 13 residues. J was trimmed by 6 bases and V by 7 bases; bases with no gene match: 9. CDR3 sequence: CASTQRLASEQYF. CDR3 nucleotides: TGTGCCAGCACCCAACGACTAGCTTCCGAGCAGTACTTC.

J is TRBJ2-1 and V is TRBV28; TRBD2 matches at 8 bases. CDR1 and CDR2 (germline): MDHEN, SYDVKM. The V gene end was trimmed by 2 bases and the J gene end by 0 bases; junction bases not matched to a gene: 0. The CDR3 covers 15 residues. This chain's CDR3 is CASSLAGGSYNEQFF. The CDR3 DNA is TGTGCCAGCAGTTTAGCGGGAGGCTCCTACAATGAGCAGTTCTTC. The complete variable domain, with remaining parts taken from reference TRBV28 and TRBJ2-1, reads DVKVTQSSRYLVKRTGEKVFLECVQDMDHENMFWYRQDPGLGLRLIYFSYDVKMKEKGDIPEGYSVSREKKERFSLILESASTNQTSMYLCASSLAGGSYNEQFFGPGTRLTVL.

The gene calls are TRBV7-2 and TRBJ1-2; the D gene is possibly TRBD1 (5 bases). The ends were cut back, 1 base at V and 3 bases at J, with 9 bases in the middle. The CDR3 runs to 14 residues. The germline CDR1 and CDR2 sequences are SGHTA and FQGNSA. The chain's CDR3 is CASSLGGAYYGYTF. The DNA for the CDR3 is TGTGCCAGCAGCTTAGGAGGGGCGTACTATGGCTACACCTTC.

The CDR3 coding sequence is TGTGCCAGCAGCTTAACAGGGTCTGGAAACACCATATATTTT. Protein sequence: CASSLTGSGNTIYF. The chain combines TRBV13 with TRBJ1-3, with D maybe TRBD1 (6 bases). Trimming left V 2 bases short and J 1 base short, with 6 bases between. Germline V CDR1 and CDR2: PRHDT, FYEKMQ (reference sequence). The CDR3 is 14 residues long.

This clone was found once. The gene calls are TRBV5-6 and TRBJ1-2; D might be TRBD1 (6 bases). The CDR3 runs 14 residues. V lost 1 base and J lost 8, with 15 bases in between. Germline V gene sequence: CDR1 SGHDT, CDR2 YYEEEE. The CDR3 nucleotides read TGTGCCAGCAGCTTGCGGGCAGGGGAGGACGGCTACACCTTC. Its translation is CASSLRAGEDGYTF.

V gene TRBV7-9 combines with J gene TRBJ2-1, with TRBD2 matching 8 bases. Germline CDR1 SEHNR, CDR2 FQNEAQ (reference sequence). J was trimmed by 8 bases and V by 5 bases; bases with no gene match: 8. CDR3 length equals 14 residues. This CDR3 reads CASSPRGGSYEQFF. The CDR3 DNA sequence: TGTGCCAGCAGCCCTCGGGGGGGGTCCTATGAGCAGTTCTTC. The full variable domain, with the rest looked up from reference TRBV7-9 and TRBJ2-1, is DTGVSQNPRHKITKRGQNVTFRCDPISEHNRLYWYRQTLGQGPEFLTYFQNEAQLEKSRLLSDRFSAERPKGSFSTLEIQRTEQGDSAMYLCASSPRGGSYEQFFGPGTRLTVL.

The chain couples TRBV6-5 to TRBJ1-2, with D unclear. Trimming pared 4 bases from V and 5 bases from J, leaving 8 bases between. The CDR3 spans 12 residues. Germline V gene lookup returns CDR1 MNHEY and CDR2 SVGAGI. This CDR3 is CASSLEGYGYTF. CDR3 nucleotides: TGTGCCAGCAGTTTAGAGGGTTATGGCTACACCTTC.

Only one count was recorded for this clone. The genes are TRBV3-1 (or the pseudogene TRBV3-2) and TRBJ2-4; D is perhaps TRBD1 or TRBD2 (6 bases each). The length of the CDR3 is 14 residues. V dropped 0 bases and J dropped 7 bases, with 10 bases sitting between them. In germline, CDR1 is LGHDT, CDR2 YNNKEL (reference sequence). The CDR3 sequence: CASSQDTGANIQYF. The CDR3 DNA is TGTGCCAGCAGCCAAGATACGGGGGCCAACATTCAGTACTTC.

This clone was detected once. The chain combines TRBV18 with TRBJ1-4; D gene ambiguous. Germline assignment: CDR1 KGHSH and CDR2 LQKENI. V gave up 3 bases and J gave up 8 bases, with 16 bases separating them. This CDR3 region has 15 residues. CDR3 nucleotides: TGTGCCAGCTCACCCCCGGGCTTCTTGGGGGAAAAACTGTTTTTT. This sequence encodes CASSPPGFLGEKLFF.

This sequence joins TRBV7-2 and TRBJ1-5, with unresolved D. The CDR3 totals 15 residues. The germline V gene has CDR1 SGHTA and CDR2 FQGNSA. V dropped 1 base and J dropped 0 bases, with 7 bases sitting between them. In DNA, the CDR3 is TGTGCCAGCAGCTTAGGTCCATATAGCAATCAGCCCCAGCATTTT. Its protein is CASSLGPYSNQPQHF. The full variable domain, rest sourced from reference TRBV7-2 and TRBJ1-5, is GAGVSQSPSNKVTEKGKDVELRCDPISGHTALYWYRQSLGQGLEFLIYFQGNSAPDKSGLPSDRFSAERTGGSVSTLTIQRTQQEDSAVYLCASSLGPYSNQPQHFGDGTRLSIL.

The chain recombines TRBV18 with TRBJ2-5; 8 nucleotides align to TRBD2. CDR3 length: 18 residues. After removal of 0 bases from V and 5 bases from J, the junction contained 14 bases not matched to a gene. Germline V gene lookup returns CDR1 KGHSH and CDR2 LQKENI. The CDR3 loop is CASSPPGWRGDQVETQYF. The CDR3 DNA reads as TGTGCCAGCTCACCACCGGGATGGCGGGGGGACCAGGTGGAGACCCAGTACTTC.

Here the CDR3 DNA reads TGTGCCAGCAGCCAAGATACCCGGAGAGCTAATGAAAAACTGTTTTTT. This sequence encodes CASSQDTRRANEKLFF. The genes are TRBV4-2 and TRBJ1-4; D is ambiguous. The V gene's germline CDR1 is LGHNA and CDR2 YNFKEQ. V was trimmed by 0 bases and J by 3 bases, leaving 11 bases between them. This CDR3 spans 16 amino acids.

The chain combines TRBV28 with TRBJ2-6; D may correspond to TRBD1 or TRBD2 (5 bases each). Germline V gives CDR1 MDHEN, CDR2 SYDVKM. V was shortened by 4 bases and J by 0 bases, with 10 bases between the two germline ends. This CDR3 has 16 residues. The chain's CDR3 is CASSSGPYSGANVLTF. The CDR3 nucleotides are TGTGCCAGCAGTTCGGGACCATACTCTGGGGCCAACGTCCTGACTTTC.

This sequence joins TRBV12-3 or TRBV12-4 and TRBJ2-3; D call uncertain. Deletions cut 3 bases from V and 11 bases from J, with 12 bases between. The CDR3 length is 12 residues. In DNA, the CDR3 is TGTGCCAGCAGTTTGGTAGCATTGTGGCAGTATTTT. Its protein product is CASSLVALWQYF.

The rearrangement uses TRBV4-3 and TRBJ1-2; D unresolved. Trimming left V 1 base short and J 6 bases short, with 12 bases between. CDR3 length: 14 amino acids. CDR1 is LGHNA and CDR2 is YSLEER in the germline V gene. This chain's CDR3 is CASSQVVKVDGYTF. The CDR3 coding sequence is TGCGCCAGCAGCCAAGTGGTAAAGGTCGATGGCTACACCTTC.